This entry describes one TCR beta chain. Its antigen is unknown. The data originate from a study of blood T cells in healthy people across ages. Study-wide results and caveats: Across samples, TCR beta diversity tracked strongly with naive T cell percentage.

Then a second PCR, running about 7 to 11 cycles, was carried out with a sample-barcoded 5' primer and a J-beta primer mix. A template-switch adaptor that had 12 random nucleotides put a tag on each cDNA molecule. TCRdb re-analysed the 5' RACE reads in MiXCR, keeping a single row per CDR3 protein. The sample holds some 690,000 distinct CDR3 sequences; about 20% are singletons and the top ten take roughly a fifth. CDR3 length: 13 residues. Germline V gene data show CDR1 as MNHEY and CDR2 as SVGAGI. The V and J ends lost 6 bases and 8 bases respectively, with 13 bases between them. The sequence derives from a man aged 65 to 79 in good health. Specimen: blood. V usage is TRBV6-5 and J usage is TRBJ1-4; D is unresolved. The chain's CDR3 is CASSPGLVEKLFF. DNA for the CDR3: TGTGCCAGCAGCCCAGGTCTGGTCGAAAAACTGTTTTTT.